This T cell receptor beta chain is from a study of tumor and adjacent non-tumor tissue in lung cancer. RNA was extracted from bulk tissue without any cell sorting. Looked up from germline, CDR1 is SGHNT and CDR2 is YENEEA. The CDR3 consists of 14 residues. Regarding this clonotype: Its antigen is still unknown.

A modified ARM-PCR protocol with three rounds of nested PCR amplified TCRbeta. TCRdb reprocessed the multiplex PCR reads via MiXCR and lists one record per CDR3 protein. The sample has about 200,000 distinct CDR3 sequences; about 76% are singletons. General study points: Compared with tumor, normal lung showed significantly lower TCR diversity.

V usage is TRBV11-3 and J usage is TRBJ2-5; D not resolved. The DNA end is more similar to TRBJ2-7, so the J call may be wrong. The sequence derives from a man in his 60s with non-small cell lung cancer. The sequenced sample was lung tumor tissue. The CDR3 coding sequence is TGTGCCAGCAGCACCTGGATAAGGTCATACGAGCAGTACTTC. This gives the protein CASSTWIRSYEQYF.